Listed here are 9 T cell receptor beta chains from one sample, sequenced in a study of shared clonotypes between healthy human individuals. Measured with immunoSEQ multiplex PCR; TCRdb has only the in-frame clones, and not every one. The sample holds millions of clones, 80% to 95% seen once. The specimen sequenced was naive CD4+ T cells from PBMCs. Subset indicated: CD45RA+ positively selected. These receptors were collected from a man aged 18 to 29 in good health. Some clones in this sample may be carry-over from other donors' samples.

This chain links TRBV30 with TRBJ2-1; no firm D call. CDR1 and CDR2 from the germline V gene are GTSNPN and SVGIG (reference sequence). The CDR3 is made up of 14 amino acids. Deletions cut 0 bases from V and 5 bases from J, with 11 bases between. DNA for the CDR3: TGTGCCTGGAGTGTACAGTTGATGGACAATGAGCAGTTCTTC. This encodes CAWSVQLMDNEQFF.

The V and J genes are TRBV20-1 and TRBJ1-1, with D unclear. CDR3 length: 11 residues. V lost 0 bases, J lost 7 bases, and 6 bases lay in between. Germline V CDR1 and CDR2: DFQATT, SNEGSKA (reference sequence). The CDR3 sequence: CSAREYREAFF. The CDR3 DNA sequence: TGCAGTGCTAGAGAATACCGTGAAGCTTTCTTT.

This chain uses TRBV5-1 with TRBJ1-4; D gene unclear. Trimming removed 5 bases at V and 0 bases at J, with 11 bases between. The germline V gene has CDR1 SGHRS and CDR2 YFSETQ. CDR3 length: 15 amino acids. The CDR3 is CASRTYTATNEKLFF. CDR3 DNA sequence: TGCGCCAGCAGAACCTACACTGCAACTAATGAAAAACTGTTTTTT.

J is TRBJ2-1 and V is TRBV5-1, with 9 bases that match TRBD2. Germline-derived CDR1 and CDR2 are SGHRS and YFSETQ. There are 13 residues in the CDR3. J was trimmed by 4 bases and V by 7 bases; bases with no gene match: 3. The CDR3 region is CASQTSGYNEQFF. CDR3 in DNA: TGCGCCAGCCAGACTAGCGGTTACAATGAGCAGTTCTTC.

Remarks on this clone: This sample includes further DNA sequences coding for the same CDR3. The rearrangement links TRBV18 to TRBJ1-2; 7 positions match TRBD1. With 2 bases clipped from V and 4 bases from J, the junction kept 4 bases outside the gene matches. The CDR3 loop spans 14 amino acids. CDR1 and CDR2 (germline): KGHSH, LQKENI. CDR3 DNA: TGTGCCAGCTCACCAGACAGGGAAAGCTATGGCTACACCTTC. Translated: CASSPDRESYGYTF.

This chain links TRBV11-2 with TRBJ2-5; 7 bases fit TRBD1. Per germline, CDR1 SGHAT and CDR2 FQNNGV. This CDR3 comprises 15 residues. The trim removed 7 bases at V and 4 bases at J, leaving 12 bases unmatched. The CDR3 loop reads CASITPAGGIETQYF. The CDR3 DNA follows: TGTGCCAGCATCACCCCGGCAGGGGGAATAGAGACCCAGTACTTC.

Here the CDR3 DNA reads TGTGCCAGCCTCCGGGAGGACGGGAACGAGCAGTACTTC. This codes for CASLREDGNEQYF. J is TRBJ2-7 and V is TRBV28; 7 bases map to TRBD2. CDR3 length equals 13 residues. Germline V gives CDR1 MDHEN, CDR2 SYDVKM. The V gene end was trimmed by 8 bases and the J gene end by 5 bases; junction bases not matched to a gene: 9.

The rearrangement uses TRBV7-8 and TRBJ1-4; D remains ambiguous. The CDR3 is 15 residues long. Trimming took off 4 bases at V and 5 bases at J, with 14 bases between the two ends. Per the germline V gene, CDR1 is SGHVS and CDR2 is FQNEAQ. The CDR3 DNA sequence: TGTGCCAGCAGCTCCTACAGAACCGGGAATGAAAAACTGTTTTTT. Translation: CASSSYRTGNEKLFF.

V usage is TRBV27 and J usage is TRBJ2-3, with 8 positions matching TRBD2. Germline V gene lookup returns CDR1 MNHEY and CDR2 SMNVEV (reference sequence). This CDR3 is built from 17 residues. In nucleotides, the CDR3 is TGTGCAACCCGAAGGTTGCAGCGGGAGAGGAGCACAGATACGCAGTATTTT. As protein: CATRRLQRERSTDTQYF.